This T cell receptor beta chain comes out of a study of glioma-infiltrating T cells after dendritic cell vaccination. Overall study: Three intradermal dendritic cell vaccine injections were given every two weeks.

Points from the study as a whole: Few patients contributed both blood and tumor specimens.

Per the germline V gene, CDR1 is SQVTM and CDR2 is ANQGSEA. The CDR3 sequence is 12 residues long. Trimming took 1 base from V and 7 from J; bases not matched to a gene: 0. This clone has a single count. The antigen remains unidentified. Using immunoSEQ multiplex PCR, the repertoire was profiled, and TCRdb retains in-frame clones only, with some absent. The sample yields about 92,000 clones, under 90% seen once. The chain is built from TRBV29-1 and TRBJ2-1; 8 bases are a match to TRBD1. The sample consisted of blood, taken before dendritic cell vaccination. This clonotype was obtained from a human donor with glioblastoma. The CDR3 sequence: CSVEGTGNEQFF. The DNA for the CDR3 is TGCAGCGTTGAAGGGACAGGGAATGAGCAGTTCTTC.